This TCR beta chain was identified during a study of OX40 agonist ivuxolimab in advanced cancers. Study background: Hepatocellular carcinoma, melanoma, renal cell or head and neck cancer occurred in dose-escalation patients.

TCRdb's copy holds only in-frame clones and misses some; the assay was immunoSEQ multiplex PCR. There are about 35,000 clones in the sample; about four fifths occur only once, and 2.5% to 3% lies in the top ten. Exclusion applied to patients with autoimmune disease history or systemic immunosuppression. The length of the CDR3 is 14 residues. Trimming took off 11 bases at V and 0 bases at J, with 14 bases between the two ends. Germline V gene data show CDR1 as LGHNT and CDR2 as FRNRAP. The sample here was CD4+ or CD8+ T cells sorted from blood, taken in a trial of the OX40 agonist ivuxolimab. The TCR comes from an adult with an advanced solid tumor such as melanoma, head and neck, liver or kidney cancer. The chain combines TRBV12-5 with TRBJ2-1, with D perhaps matching TRBD2 (7 bases). CDR3 nucleotides: TGTGCTTCGCGGGGGCCGAGCTCCTACAATGAGCAGTTCTTC. It translates to CASRGPSSYNEQFF.